The subject of this entry is one T cell receptor (beta chain). This record belongs to a study of CD8+ T cells in alopecia areata. Study summary: It was oral tofacitinib, at 5 to 10 mg twice daily, that treated patients received.

Investigators isolated RNA and reverse transcribed it into cDNA to act as the sequencing template. Profiling relied on immunoSEQ multiplex PCR, and the TCRdb table lists in-frame clones only, not all of them. This repertoire shows 150,000 to 200,000 clones, about 63% found once; its top ten account for 14% to 15%. It was from alopecia areata patients that lesional scalp punch biopsies and peripheral blood were collected. Germline loops: CDR1 GTSNPN, CDR2 SVGIG (reference sequence). This CDR3 has 14 amino acids. J gave up 6 bases and V 3 bases, and 7 bases lay outside the gene matches. J is TRBJ2-7 and V is TRBV30; 11 bases are a match to TRBD2. The sequences come from CD4+ T cells sorted from blood, collected at week 0. This sequence was found in a human donor with alopecia areata. CDR3 in amino acids: CAWRARLAGREQYF. The CDR3 bases are TGTGCCTGGAGGGCTCGACTAGCGGGGCGCGAGCAGTACTTC.